This T cell receptor beta chain came from a study of T cell changes during pregnancy in multiple sclerosis. The trim removed 10 bases at V and 4 bases at J, leaving 8 bases unmatched. The CDR3 is 13 amino acids. CDR1 is MNHEY and CDR2 is SVGAGI in the germline V gene. The method was immunoSEQ multiplex PCR; TCRdb's version includes in-frame clones alone and lacks a portion of them. The sample holds approximately 41,000 clones; approximately 94% are singletons and the top ten take 7.5% to 10%. The receptor comes from a female donor with multiple sclerosis, enrolled in a pregnancy study. J is TRBJ2-7 and V is TRBV6-5; 9 bases are shared with TRBD1. The sample was CD8+ T cells from peripheral blood mononuclear cells, taken in the third trimester of pregnancy. CDR3 coding DNA: TGTGCCACCTCACAGGGGGCTGCGTACGAGCAGTACTTC. The encoded protein is CATSQGAAYEQYF.